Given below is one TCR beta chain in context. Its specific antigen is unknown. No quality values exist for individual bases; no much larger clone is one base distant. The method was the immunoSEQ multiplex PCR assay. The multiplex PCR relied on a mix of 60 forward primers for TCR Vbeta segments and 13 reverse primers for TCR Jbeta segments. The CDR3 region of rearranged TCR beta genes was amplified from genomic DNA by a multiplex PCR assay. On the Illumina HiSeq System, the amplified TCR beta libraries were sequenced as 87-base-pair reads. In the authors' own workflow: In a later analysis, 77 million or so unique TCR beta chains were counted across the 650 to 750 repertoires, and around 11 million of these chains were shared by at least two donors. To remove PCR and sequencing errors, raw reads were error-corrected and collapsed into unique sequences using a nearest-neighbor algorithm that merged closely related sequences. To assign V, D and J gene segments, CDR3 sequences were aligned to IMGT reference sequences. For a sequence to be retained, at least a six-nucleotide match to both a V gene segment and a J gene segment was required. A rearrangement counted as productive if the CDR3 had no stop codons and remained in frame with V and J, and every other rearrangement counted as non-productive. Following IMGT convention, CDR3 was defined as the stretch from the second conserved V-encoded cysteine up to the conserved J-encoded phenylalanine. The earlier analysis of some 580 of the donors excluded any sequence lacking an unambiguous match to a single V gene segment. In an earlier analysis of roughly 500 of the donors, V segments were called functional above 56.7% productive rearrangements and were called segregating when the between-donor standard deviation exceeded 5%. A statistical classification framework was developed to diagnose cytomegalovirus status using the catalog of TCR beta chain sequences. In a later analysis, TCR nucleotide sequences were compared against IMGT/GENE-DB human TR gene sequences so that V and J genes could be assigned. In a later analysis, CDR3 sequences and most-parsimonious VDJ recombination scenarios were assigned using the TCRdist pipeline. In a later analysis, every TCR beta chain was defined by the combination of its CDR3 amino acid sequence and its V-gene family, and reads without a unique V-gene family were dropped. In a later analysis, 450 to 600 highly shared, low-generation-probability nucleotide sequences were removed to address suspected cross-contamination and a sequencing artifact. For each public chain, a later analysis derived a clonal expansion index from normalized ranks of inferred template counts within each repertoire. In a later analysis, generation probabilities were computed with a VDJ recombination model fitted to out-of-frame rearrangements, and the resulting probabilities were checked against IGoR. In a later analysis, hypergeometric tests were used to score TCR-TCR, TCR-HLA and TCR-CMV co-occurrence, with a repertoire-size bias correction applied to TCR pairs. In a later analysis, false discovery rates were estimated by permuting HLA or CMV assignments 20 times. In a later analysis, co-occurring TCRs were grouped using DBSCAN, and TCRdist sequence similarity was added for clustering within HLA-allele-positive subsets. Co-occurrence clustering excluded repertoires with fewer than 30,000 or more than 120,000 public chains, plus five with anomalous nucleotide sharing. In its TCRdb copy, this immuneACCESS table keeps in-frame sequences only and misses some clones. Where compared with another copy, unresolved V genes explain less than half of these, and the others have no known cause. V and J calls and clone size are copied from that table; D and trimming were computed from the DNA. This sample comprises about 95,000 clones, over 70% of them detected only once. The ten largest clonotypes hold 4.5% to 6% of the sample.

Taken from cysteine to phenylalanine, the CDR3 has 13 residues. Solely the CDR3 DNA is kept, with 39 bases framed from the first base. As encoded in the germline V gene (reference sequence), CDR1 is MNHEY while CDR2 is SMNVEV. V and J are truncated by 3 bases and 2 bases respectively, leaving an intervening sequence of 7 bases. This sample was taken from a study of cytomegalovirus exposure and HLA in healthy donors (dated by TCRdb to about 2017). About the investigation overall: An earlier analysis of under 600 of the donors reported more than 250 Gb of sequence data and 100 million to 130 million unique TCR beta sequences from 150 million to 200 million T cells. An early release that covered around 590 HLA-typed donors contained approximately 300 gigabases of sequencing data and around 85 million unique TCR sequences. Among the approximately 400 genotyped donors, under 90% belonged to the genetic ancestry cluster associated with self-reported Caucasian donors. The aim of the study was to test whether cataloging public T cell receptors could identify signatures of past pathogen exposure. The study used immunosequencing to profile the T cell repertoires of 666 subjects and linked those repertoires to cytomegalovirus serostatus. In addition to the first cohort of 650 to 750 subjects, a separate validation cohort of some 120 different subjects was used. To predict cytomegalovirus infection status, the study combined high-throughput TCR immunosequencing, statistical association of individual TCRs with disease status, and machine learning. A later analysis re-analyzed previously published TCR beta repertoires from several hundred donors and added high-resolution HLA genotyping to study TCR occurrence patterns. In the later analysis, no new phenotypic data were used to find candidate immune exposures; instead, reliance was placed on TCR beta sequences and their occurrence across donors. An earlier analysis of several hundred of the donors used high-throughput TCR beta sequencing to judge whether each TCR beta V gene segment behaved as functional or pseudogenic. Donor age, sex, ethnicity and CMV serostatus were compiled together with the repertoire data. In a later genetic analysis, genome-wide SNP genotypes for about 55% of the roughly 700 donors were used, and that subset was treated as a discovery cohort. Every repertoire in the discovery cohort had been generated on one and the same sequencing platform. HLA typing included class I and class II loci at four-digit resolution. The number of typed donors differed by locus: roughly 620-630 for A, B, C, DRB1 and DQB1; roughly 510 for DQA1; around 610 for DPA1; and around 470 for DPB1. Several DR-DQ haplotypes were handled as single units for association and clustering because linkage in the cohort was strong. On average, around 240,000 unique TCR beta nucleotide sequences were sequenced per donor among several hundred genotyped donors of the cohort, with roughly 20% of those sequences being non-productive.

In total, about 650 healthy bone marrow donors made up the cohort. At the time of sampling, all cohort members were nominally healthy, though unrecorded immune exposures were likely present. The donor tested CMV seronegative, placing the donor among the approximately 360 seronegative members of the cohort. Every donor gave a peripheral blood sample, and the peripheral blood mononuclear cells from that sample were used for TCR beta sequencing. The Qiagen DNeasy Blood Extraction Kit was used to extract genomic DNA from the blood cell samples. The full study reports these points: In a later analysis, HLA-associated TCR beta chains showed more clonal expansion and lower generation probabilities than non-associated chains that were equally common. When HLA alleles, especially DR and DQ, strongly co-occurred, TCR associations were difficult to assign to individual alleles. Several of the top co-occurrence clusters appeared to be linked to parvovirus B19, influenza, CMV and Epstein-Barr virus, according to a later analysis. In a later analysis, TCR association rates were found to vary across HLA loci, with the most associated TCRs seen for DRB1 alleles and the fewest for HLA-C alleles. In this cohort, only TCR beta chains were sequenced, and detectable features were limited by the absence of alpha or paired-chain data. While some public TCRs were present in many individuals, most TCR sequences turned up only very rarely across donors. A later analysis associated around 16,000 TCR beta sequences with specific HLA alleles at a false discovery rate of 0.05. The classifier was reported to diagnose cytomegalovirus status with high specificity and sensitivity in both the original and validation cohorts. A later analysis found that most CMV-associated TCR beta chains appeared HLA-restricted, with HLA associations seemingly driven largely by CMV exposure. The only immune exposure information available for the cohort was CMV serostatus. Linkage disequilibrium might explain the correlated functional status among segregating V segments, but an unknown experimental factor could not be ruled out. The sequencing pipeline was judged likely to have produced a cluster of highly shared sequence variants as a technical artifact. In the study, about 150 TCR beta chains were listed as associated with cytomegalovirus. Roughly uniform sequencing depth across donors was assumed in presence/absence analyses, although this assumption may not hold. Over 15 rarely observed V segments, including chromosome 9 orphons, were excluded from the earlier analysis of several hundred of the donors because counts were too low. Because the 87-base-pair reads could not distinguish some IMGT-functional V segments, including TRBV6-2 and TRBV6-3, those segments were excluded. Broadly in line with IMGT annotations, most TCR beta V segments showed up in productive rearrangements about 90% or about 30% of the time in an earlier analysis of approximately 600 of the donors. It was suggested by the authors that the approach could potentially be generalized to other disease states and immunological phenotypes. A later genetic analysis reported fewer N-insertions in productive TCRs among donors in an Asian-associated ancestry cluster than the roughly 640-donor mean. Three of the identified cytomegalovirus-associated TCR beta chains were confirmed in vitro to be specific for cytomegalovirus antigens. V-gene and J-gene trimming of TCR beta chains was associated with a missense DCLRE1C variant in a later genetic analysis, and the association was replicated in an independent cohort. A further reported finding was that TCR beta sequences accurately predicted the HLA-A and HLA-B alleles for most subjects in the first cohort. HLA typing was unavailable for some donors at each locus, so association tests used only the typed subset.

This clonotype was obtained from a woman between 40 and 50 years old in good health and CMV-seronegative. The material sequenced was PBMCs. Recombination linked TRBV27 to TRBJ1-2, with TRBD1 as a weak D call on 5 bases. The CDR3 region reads CASSLQGNYGYTF. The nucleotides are TGTGCCAGCAGTTTGCAGGGCAACTATGGCTACACCTTC.